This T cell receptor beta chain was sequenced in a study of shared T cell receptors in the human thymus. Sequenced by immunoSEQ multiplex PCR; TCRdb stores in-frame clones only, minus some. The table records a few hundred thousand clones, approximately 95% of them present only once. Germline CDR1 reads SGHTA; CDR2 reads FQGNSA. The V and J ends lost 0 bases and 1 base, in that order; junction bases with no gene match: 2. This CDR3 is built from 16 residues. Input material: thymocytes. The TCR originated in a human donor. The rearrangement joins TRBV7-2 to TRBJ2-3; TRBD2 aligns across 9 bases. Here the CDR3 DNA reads TGTGCCAGCAGCTTAGCCCCTAGCGGGGGCACAGATACGCAGTATTTT. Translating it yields CASSLAPSGGTDTQYF. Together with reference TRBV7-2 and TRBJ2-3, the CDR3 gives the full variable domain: GAGVSQSPSNKVTEKGKDVELRCDPISGHTALYWYRQSLGQGLEFLIYFQGNSAPDKSGLPSDRFSAERTGGSVSTLTIQRTQQEDSAVYLCASSLAPSGGTDTQYFGPGTRLTVL.